What follows describes a single TCR beta chain. The target antigen is unknown. These donors were members of the roughly 120-subject validation cohort, a group separate from the roughly 700-subject first cohort. The sample belongs to a study of cytomegalovirus exposure and HLA in healthy donors. Germline V gene data show CDR1 as MNHEY and CDR2 as SMNVEV (reference sequence). V lost 8 bases, J lost 10 bases, and 8 bases stayed unmatched. The length of the CDR3 is 13 residues. Study observations and caveats: Cytomegalovirus association was listed for 170 or so TCR beta chains. Published work reported that the classifier diagnosed cytomegalovirus status with high specificity and sensitivity.

Method: immunoSEQ multiplex PCR; TCRdb's copy keeps in-frame clones and lacks some. The repertoire includes 150,000 to 200,000 clones, approximately 88% of them detected once, and 6% to 9% sits in the top ten. This sequence originates from a young man in good health and CMV-seropositive. The chain has TRBV27 and TRBJ2-1, with 10 positions matching TRBD2. Specimen: PBMCs. CDR3 in DNA: TGTGCCAGCGGCGCTAGCGGGAGTCGCGAGCAGTTCTTC. It codes for CASGASGSREQFF.